The TCR beta chain described here comes from a study of identical twins. TCRdb re-derived calls from the 5' RACE reads in MiXCR, one entry per CDR3 protein. The sample shows about 520,000 distinct CDR3 sequences, about 20% of them seen only once. V gave up 3 bases and J gave up 1 base, with 7 bases separating them. CDR3 length: 13 residues. CDR1 is SGDLS and CDR2 is YYNGEE in the germline V gene. These data also formed part of another study, on T cells expressing NK-cell markers. In that study: Clones of NKG2C+ T cells that had expanded were of unclear HCMV specificity.

The chain joins TRBV9 to TRBJ2-5; D uncertain. The sequence derives from a woman between 18 and 29 years old in good health. Sequenced sample: CD4+ T cells sorted from blood. The CDR3 spells CASSATPQETQYF. CDR3 coding DNA: TGTGCCAGCAGCGCGACTCCCCAAGAGACCCAGTACTTC.